A single T cell receptor beta chain is shown here with its context. Its antigen is not identified. This entry is derived from a study of cytomegalovirus exposure and HLA in healthy donors. Findings and caveats of the study: About 87% or about 30% of the time was how often most TCR beta V segments were productive, according to an earlier analysis.

Germline lookup yields CDR1 SGHTA and CDR2 FQGNSA. The CDR3 loop spans 15 amino acids. V was pared by 1 base and J by 0 bases, with 8 bases between. The PCR used 60 Vbeta and 13 Jbeta primers. Profiling relied on immunoSEQ multiplex PCR, and the TCRdb table lists in-frame clones only, not all of them. The sample yields some 150,000 clones, 82% seen once. This chain connects TRBV7-2 to TRBJ2-3; D call uncertain. The specimen sequenced was PBMCs. The receptor comes from a woman between 50 and 59 years old in good health and CMV-seropositive. The CDR3 coding sequence is TGTGCCAGCAGCTTAGGGGCAGTCAGCACAGATACGCAGTATTTT. Translation gives CASSLGAVSTDTQYF.